The present TCR beta chain was sequenced within a study of neurological immune-mediated disorders. The study's findings and limits: Across subjects, no CDR3 amino acid sequence appeared in expanded clones of more than one subject, a finding that suggested private repertoires in all groups. The study found the most TCR clonal expansion in HTLV-1-associated myelopathy and the least in multiple sclerosis, below healthy controls.

With regard to this clonotype: Its antigen is undetermined. A much larger clone differs from this one at a single base, so this may be a read error.

The cDNA was generated by 5'RACE with 10-nucleotide random UMIs. TCRdb used MiXCR to reprocess the 5' RACE reads, holding one entry per CDR3 protein. This repertoire shows about 60,000 distinct CDR3 sequences, 3.5% to 4.5% found once; its top ten account for less than 2.5%. CDR1 is DFQATT, CDR2 SNEGSKA, per germline (reference sequence). Trimming took off 1 base at V and 0 bases at J, with 12 bases between the two ends. The CDR3 extends over 15 amino acids. The starting material, 2 million PBMCs stored at -80 C, gave rise to the unsorted libraries. This receptor was identified in a woman in her fifties or sixties with multiple sclerosis. The sample taken for sequencing was PBMCs. The chain is built from TRBV20-1 and TRBJ1-2, with D uncertain. DNA of the CDR3: TGCAGTGCTAGAGTGGGTTCACTCACTAACTATGGCTACACCTTC. Translated: CSARVGSLTNYGYTF.